This TCR beta chain was identified in a study of cytomegalovirus exposure and HLA in healthy donors. The PCR ran on 60 Vbeta and 13 Jbeta primers. Sequencing was performed with immunoSEQ multiplex PCR; in TCRdb, only in-frame clones are kept and a portion is missing. The table has 100,000 or so clones, roughly an eighth seen once. Germline V CDR1 and CDR2: SQVTM, ANQGSEA. V lost 1 base to trimming and J lost 5 bases, with 17 bases between them. CDR3 length: 15 residues. V and J are TRBV29-1 and TRBJ2-5; no clear D gene. The sequencing sample was made of PBMCs. The TCR comes from a man aged 35 to 55 in good health and CMV-seropositive. CDR3 DNA sequence: TGCAGCGTTGAAGTCCAATCCCCCGGGTGGGAGACCCAGTACTTC. Protein: CSVEVQSPGWETQYF. The full variable domain, completed using reference TRBV29-1 and TRBJ2-5, is SAVISQKPSRDICQRGTSLTIQCQVDSQVTMMFWYRQQPGQSLTLIATANQGSEATYESGFVIDKFPISRPNLTFSTLTVSNMSPEDSSIYLCSVEVQSPGWETQYFGPGTRLLVL.